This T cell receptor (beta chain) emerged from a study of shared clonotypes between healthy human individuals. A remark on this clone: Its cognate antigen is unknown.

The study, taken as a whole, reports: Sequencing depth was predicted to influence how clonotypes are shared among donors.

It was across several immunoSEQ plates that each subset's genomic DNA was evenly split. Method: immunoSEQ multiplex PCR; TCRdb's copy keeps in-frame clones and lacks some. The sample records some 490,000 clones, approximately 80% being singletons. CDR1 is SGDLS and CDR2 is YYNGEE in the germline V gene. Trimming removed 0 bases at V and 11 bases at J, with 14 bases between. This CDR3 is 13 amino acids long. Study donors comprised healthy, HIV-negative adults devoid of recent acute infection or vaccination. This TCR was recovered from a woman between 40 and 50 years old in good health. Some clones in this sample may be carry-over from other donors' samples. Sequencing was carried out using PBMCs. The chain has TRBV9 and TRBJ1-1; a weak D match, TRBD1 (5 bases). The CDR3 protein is CASSVVAGSEAFF. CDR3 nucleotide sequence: TGTGCCAGCAGCGTAGTCGCAGGGTCGGAGGCTTTCTTT.